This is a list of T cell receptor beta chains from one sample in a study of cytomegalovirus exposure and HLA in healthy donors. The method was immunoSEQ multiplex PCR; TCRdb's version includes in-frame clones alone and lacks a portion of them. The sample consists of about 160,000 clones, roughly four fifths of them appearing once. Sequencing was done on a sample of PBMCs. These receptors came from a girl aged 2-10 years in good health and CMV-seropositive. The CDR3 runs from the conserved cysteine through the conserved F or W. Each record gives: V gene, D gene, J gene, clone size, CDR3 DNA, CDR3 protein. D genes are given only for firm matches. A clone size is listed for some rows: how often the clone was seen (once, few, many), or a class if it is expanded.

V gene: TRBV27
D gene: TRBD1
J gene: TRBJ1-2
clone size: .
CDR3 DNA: TGTGCCAGCAGTTTTGGGGACAGGCGCCCCTACACCTTC
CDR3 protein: CASSFGDRRPYTF

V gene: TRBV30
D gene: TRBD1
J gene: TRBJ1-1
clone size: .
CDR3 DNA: TGTGCCTGGGGAACCGGGACAGGGAGGACTGAAGCTTTCTTT
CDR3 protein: CAWGTGTGRTEAFF

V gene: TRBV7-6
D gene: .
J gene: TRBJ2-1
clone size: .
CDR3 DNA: TGTGCCAGCAGCTTAAGCCTAGCTGGGGAGCAGTTCTTC
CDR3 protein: CASSLSLAGEQFF

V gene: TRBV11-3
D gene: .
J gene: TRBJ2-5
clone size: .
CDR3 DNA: TGTGCCAGCAGCTTAAGGGCGGGATCCGGGCAAGAGACCCAGTACTTC
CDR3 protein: CASSLRAGSGQETQYF

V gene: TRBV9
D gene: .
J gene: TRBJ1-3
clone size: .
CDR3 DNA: TGTGCCAGCAGCGTAGAACAGGGAAACACCATATATTTT
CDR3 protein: CASSVEQGNTIYF

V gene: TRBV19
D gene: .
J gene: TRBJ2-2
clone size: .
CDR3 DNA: TGTGCCAGTAGTATGTGGGGAACGGGGACCGGGGAGCTGTTTTTT
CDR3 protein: CASSMWGTGTGELFF

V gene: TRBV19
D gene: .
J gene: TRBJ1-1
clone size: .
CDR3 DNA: TGTGCCAGTAGGGGTGGGGGGGCTGAAGCTTTCTTT
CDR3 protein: CASRGGGAEAFF

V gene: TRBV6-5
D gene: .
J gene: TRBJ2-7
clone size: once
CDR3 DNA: TGTGCCAGCAGTTCAGGGCTGTCCACCTACGAGCAGTACTTC
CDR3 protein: CASSSGLSTYEQYF

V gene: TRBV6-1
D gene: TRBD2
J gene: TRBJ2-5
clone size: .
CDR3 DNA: TGTGCCACCACCAGCGGGAACCTTCAAGAGACCCAGTACTTC
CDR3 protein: CATTSGNLQETQYF

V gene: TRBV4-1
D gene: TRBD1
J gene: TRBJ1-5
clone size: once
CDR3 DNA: TGCGCCAGCAGCCAAGACCGGACAGGGAGAGATCAGCCCCAGCATTTT
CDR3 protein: CASSQDRTGRDQPQHF

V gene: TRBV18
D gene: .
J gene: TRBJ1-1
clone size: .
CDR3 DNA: TGTGCCAGCTCACCACCGTCCCACTCATTGAAAGACACTGAAGCTTTCTTT
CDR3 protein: CASSPPSHSLKDTEAFF

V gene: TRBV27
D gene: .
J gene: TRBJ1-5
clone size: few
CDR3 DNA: TGTGCCAGCGGCCTAGTGAAACAGCATTTT
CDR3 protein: CASGLVKQHF

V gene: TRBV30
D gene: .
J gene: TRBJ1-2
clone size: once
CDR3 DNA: TGTGCCTGGAGTGCGCTTCGTCTGGGGGGGGATTATGGCTACACCTTC
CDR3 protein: CAWSALRLGGDYGYTF

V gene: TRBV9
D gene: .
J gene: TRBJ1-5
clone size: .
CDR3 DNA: TGTGCCAGCAGCGTGTCCGGGGGGGGACAGCCCCAGCATTTT
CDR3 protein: CASSVSGGGQPQHF

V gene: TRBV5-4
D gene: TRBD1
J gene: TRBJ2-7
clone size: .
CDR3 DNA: TGTGCCAGCAGCTTAGGGGGCGTGTACGAGCAGTACTTC
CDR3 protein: CASSLGGVYEQYF

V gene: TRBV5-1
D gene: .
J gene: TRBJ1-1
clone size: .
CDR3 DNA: TGCGCCAGCAGCTTGATGGCGGGGAACACTGAAGCTTTCTTT
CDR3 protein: CASSLMAGNTEAFF

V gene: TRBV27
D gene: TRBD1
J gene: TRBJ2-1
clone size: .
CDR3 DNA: TGTGCCAGCAGTGTCGACAGGGGCCATGAGCAGTTCTTC
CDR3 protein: CASSVDRGHEQFF

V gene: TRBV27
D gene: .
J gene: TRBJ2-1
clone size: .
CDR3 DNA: TGTGCCAGCAGTTTATCTCTCCTCAATGAGCAGTTCTTC
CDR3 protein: CASSLSLLNEQFF

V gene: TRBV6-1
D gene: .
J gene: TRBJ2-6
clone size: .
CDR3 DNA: TGTGCCAGCAGTGAACAGGGGTCTGGGGCCAACGTCCTGACTTTC
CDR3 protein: CASSEQGSGANVLTF

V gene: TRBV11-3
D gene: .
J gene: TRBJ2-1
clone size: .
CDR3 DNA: TGTGCCAGCAGGGAGGGGAGGAATGAGCAGTTCTTC
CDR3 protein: CASREGRNEQFF

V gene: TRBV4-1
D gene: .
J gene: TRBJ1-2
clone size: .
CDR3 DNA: TGCGCCAGCAGCCAAGGGAGGCGTTACTATGGCTACACCTTC
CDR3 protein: CASSQGRRYYGYTF

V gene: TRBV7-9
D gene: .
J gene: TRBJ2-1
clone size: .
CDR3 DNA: TGTGCCAGCAGCGGTGAGAACGGGTATGAGCAGTTCTTC
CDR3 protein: CASSGENGYEQFF

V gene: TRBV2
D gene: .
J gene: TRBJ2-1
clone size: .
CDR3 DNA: TGTGCCAGCAGTGTTGGGAGCCCCGAGTATGAGCAGTTCTTC
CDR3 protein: CASSVGSPEYEQFF

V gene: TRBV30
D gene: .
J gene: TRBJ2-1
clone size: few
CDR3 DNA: TGTGCCTGGAGTGTCGGAGGGTATCAGTTCTTC
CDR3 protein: CAWSVGGYQFF

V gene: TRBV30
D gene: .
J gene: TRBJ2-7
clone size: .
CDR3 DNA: TGTGCCTGGAGTGTACGGGGATTTACCTACGAGCAGTACTTC
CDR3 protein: CAWSVRGFTYEQYF

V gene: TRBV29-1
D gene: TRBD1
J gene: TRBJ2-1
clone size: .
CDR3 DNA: TGCAGCGGACGACAGGGGGCTCTAGGTGAGCAGTTCTTC
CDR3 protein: CSGRQGALGEQFF

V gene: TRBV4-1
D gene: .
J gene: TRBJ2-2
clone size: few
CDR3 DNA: TGCGCCAGCAGCCATAACCCCCAGGGGGAGCTGTTTTTT
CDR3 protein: CASSHNPQGELFF

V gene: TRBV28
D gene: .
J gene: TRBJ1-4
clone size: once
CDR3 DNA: TGTGCCAGCACCCCCGCGGGGGGGAAGGGCGAAAAACTGTTTTTT
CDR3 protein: CASTPAGGKGEKLFF

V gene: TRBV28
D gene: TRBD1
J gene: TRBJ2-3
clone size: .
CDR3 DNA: TGTGCCAGCAGACTGGACAGGGCCACAGATACGCAGTATTTT
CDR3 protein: CASRLDRATDTQYF

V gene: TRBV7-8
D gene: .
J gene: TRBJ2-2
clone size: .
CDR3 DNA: TGTGCCAGCAGCTTACCCCGGACGACGGGAGGGGAGCTGTTTTTT
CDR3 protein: CASSLPRTTGGELFF

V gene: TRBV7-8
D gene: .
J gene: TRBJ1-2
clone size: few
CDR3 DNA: TGTGCCAGCAGCCCCTTGAAGGGGGATGGCTACACCTTC
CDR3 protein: CASSPLKGDGYTF

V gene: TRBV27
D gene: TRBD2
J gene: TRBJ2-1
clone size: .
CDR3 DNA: TGTGCCAGCAGCCCACTAGCGGGTTCCTACAATGAGCAGTTCTTC
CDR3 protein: CASSPLAGSYNEQFF

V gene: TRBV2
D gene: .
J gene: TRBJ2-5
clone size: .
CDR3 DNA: TGTGCCAGCGGGCTCCTCCAAGAGACCCAGTACTTC
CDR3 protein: CASGLLQETQYF

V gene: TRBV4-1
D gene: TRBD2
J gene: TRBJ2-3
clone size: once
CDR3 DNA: TGCGCCAGCAGCCAAGGGTCGGGGGGGCGAGATACGCAGTATTTT
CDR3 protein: CASSQGSGGRDTQYF

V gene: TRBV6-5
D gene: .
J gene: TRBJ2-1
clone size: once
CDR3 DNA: TGTGCCAGCAGTTACGGTTCCTTTAGCAATGAGCAGTTCTTC
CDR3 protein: CASSYGSFSNEQFF

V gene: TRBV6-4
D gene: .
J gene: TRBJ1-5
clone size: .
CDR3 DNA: TGTGCCAGCATCCCAGAGGGGGGGCGCTTCCTCTACAATCAGCCCCAGCATTTT
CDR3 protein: CASIPEGGRFLYNQPQHF

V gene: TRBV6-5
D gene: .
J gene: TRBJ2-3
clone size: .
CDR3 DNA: TGTGCCAGCAGTCGGGTGAGCACAGATACGCAGTATTTT
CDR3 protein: CASSRVSTDTQYF

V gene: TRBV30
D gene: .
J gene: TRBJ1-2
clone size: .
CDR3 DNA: TGTGCCTGGAGCAGGCAGGGGTATGGCTACACCTTC
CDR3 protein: CAWSRQGYGYTF

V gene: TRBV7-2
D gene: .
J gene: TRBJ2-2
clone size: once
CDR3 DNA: TGTGCCAGCAGCTTAGCCCGTAACACCGGGGAGCTGTTTTTT
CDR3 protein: CASSLARNTGELFF

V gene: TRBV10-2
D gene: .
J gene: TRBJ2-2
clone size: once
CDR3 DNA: TGCGCCAGCAGCGAGGGAGGAGGGACCGGGGAGCTGTTTTTT
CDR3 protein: CASSEGGGTGELFF

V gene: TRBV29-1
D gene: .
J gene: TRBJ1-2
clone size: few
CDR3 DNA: TGCAGCGTTGTAGTAGGGGGGGATAACTATGGCTACACCTTC
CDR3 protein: CSVVVGGDNYGYTF

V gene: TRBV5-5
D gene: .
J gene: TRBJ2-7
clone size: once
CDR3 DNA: TGTGCCAGCAGCTTAGGGGTATCCGAGCAGTACTTC
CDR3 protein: CASSLGVSEQYF

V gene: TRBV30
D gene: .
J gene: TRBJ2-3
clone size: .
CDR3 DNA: TGTGCCTGGATGAGGGACTCTAACACAGATACGCAGTATTTT
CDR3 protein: CAWMRDSNTDTQYF

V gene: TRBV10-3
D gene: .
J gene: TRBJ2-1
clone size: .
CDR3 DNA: TGTGCCATCAGTGAGTCCACGAGCTCCTACAATGAGCAGTTCTTC
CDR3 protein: CAISESTSSYNEQFF

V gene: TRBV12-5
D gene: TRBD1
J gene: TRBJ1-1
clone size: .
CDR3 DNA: TGTGCTAGTGGTTTGGTACTTGGACAGGATCCCACTGAAGCTTTCTTT
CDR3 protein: CASGLVLGQDPTEAFF